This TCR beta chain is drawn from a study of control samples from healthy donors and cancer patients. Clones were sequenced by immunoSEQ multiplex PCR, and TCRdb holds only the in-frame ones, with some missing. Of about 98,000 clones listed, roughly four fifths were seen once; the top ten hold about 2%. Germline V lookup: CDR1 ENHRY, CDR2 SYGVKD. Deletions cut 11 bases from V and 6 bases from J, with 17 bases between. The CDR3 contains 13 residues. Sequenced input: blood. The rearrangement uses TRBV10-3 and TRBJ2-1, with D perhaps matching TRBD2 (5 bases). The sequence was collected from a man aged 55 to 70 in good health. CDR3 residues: CASVREFGNEQFF. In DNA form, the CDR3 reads TGTGCCTCGGTGAGGGAATTCGGCAATGAGCAGTTCTTC.